These 28 T cell receptor beta chains originate from one sample sequenced in a study of OX40 agonist ivuxolimab in advanced cancers. Sequencing used immunoSEQ multiplex PCR; TCRdb keeps in-frame clones, though not all of them. This table holds fewer than 65,000 clones, about four fifths found once. Material: CD4+ or CD8+ T cells sorted from blood, obtained in a trial of the OX40 agonist ivuxolimab. These receptors originate from an adult with an advanced solid tumor such as melanoma, head and neck, liver or kidney cancer.

This chain connects TRBV30 to TRBJ2-1; TRBD2 aligns across 9 bases. The CDR3 extends over 10 amino acids. Germline V CDR1 and CDR2: GTSNPN, SVGIG (reference sequence). Trimming at V came to 8 bases and at J to 8 bases, leaving 1 base not matched to a gene. The CDR3 DNA reads TGTGCCGGGACTAGCCATGAGCAGTTCTTC. Translation gives CAGTSHEQFF.

The gene calls are TRBV28 and TRBJ2-1; 10 bases map to TRBD2. Per the germline V gene, CDR1 is MDHEN and CDR2 is SYDVKM. V was pared by 6 bases and J by 7 bases, with 15 bases of the junction left unmatched. The CDR3 has 17 amino acids. The CDR3 protein is CASSPTSGEIITNEQFF. CDR3 nucleotide sequence: TGTGCCAGCAGCCCTACTAGCGGGGAAATAATTACTAATGAGCAGTTCTTC.

This clone was counted between two and nine times. CDR3 bases: TGTGCCAGCAGTGGGACAGGCCCTAATGAAAAACTGTTTTTT. Amino acid sequence: CASSGTGPNEKLFF. The chain employs TRBV2 and TRBJ1-4, with TRBD1 matching over 7 bases. CDR1 SNHLY and CDR2 FYNNEI come from the germline V gene. Trimming removed 4 bases from V and 3 bases from J; junction bases left unmatched: 2. The CDR3 sequence is 14 residues long.

V and J are TRBV4-3 and TRBJ1-3, with D maybe TRBD1 (5 bases). Germline-derived CDR1 and CDR2 are LGHNA and YSLEER. Between the trimmed V and J ends, which lost 1 base and 1 base, there was a span of 8 bases. The CDR3 is made up of 15 amino acids. The CDR3 reads CASSQGRVSGNTIYF. The CDR3 nucleotides read TGCGCCAGCAGCCAAGGCAGGGTGTCTGGAAACACCATATATTTT.

As concerns this clone: Compared with germline, one end of the junction differs, possibly owing to a read error. This CDR3 reads CASLTGVNSGELFF. CDR3 nucleotide sequence: TGTGCCAGTTTAACTGGGGTTAACAGCGGGGAGCTGTTTTTT. The chain uses TRBV7-8 and TRBJ2-2; no definite D call. Per the germline V gene, CDR1 is SGHVS and CDR2 is FQNEAQ. This CDR3 is built from 14 residues.

This sequence joins TRBV4-1 and TRBJ1-3; D not certain. The V gene's germline CDR1 is MGHRA and CDR2 YSYEKL. There are 15 residues in the CDR3. Between the trimmed V and J ends, which lost 1 base and 3 bases, there was a span of 10 bases. The chain's CDR3 is CASSQVRSVGNTIYF. CDR3 sequence (DNA): TGCGCCAGCAGCCAAGTCCGTAGCGTTGGAAACACCATATATTTT.

This clone appeared a few times. The chain uses TRBV5-4 and TRBJ1-2; D is possibly TRBD1 (5 bases). Trimming pared 4 bases from V and 2 bases from J, leaving 9 bases between. CDR1 and CDR2 (germline): SGHNT, YYREEE (reference sequence). CDR3 length: 13 amino acids. CDR3 amino acids: CASSPDKNYGYTF. DNA for the CDR3: TGTGCCAGCAGCCCGGACAAGAACTATGGCTACACCTTC.

The chain has TRBV5-1 and TRBJ2-2; the match to TRBD2 covers 14 bases. Germline assignment: CDR1 SGHRS and CDR2 YFSETQ. The length of the CDR3 is 20 residues. J gave up 0 bases and V 0 bases, and 7 bases lay outside the gene matches. CDR3 in DNA: TGCGCCAGCAGCTTGGTCGGGACTAGCGGGAGTACCCCGAACACCGGGGAGCTGTTTTTT. Translation gives CASSLVGTSGSTPNTGELFF.

This chain uses TRBV7-2 with TRBJ1-1; D uncertain. Germline V lookup: CDR1 SGHTA, CDR2 FQGNSA. The CDR3 extends over 15 amino acids. The V end was cut by 1 base, the J end by 7 bases, with 16 bases between. CDR3 residues: CASSLVVFEGDEAFF. CDR3 sequence (DNA): TGTGCCAGCAGCTTAGTTGTCTTTGAGGGAGATGAAGCTTTCTTT.

The sample holds a few counts of this clone. The J gene is TRBJ2-2, the V gene TRBV7-2; perhaps D is TRBD1 or TRBD2 (5 bases each). CDR1 SGHTA and CDR2 FQGNSA come from the germline V gene. CDR3 length: 15 amino acids. Between the trimmed V and J ends, which lost 1 base and 4 bases, there was a span of 10 bases. This CDR3 is CASSLGGAGTGELFF. The CDR3 nucleotides read TGTGCCAGCAGCTTAGGAGGGGCTGGCACCGGGGAGCTGTTTTTT.

This chain joins TRBV28 and TRBJ1-2; 12 bases are a match to TRBD1. The length of the CDR3 is 15 residues. V lost 8 bases, J lost 7 bases, and 11 bases stayed unmatched. Germline lookup yields CDR1 MDHEN and CDR2 SYDVKM. CDR3 sequence: CASESGTGGAGGYTF. The DNA of the CDR3 is TGTGCCAGCGAGTCCGGGACAGGGGGCGCCGGTGGCTACACCTTC.

The V gene is TRBV7-2, the J gene TRBJ2-3; 16 positions match TRBD2. Germline assignment: CDR1 SGHTA and CDR2 FQGNSA. After removal of 2 bases from V and 5 bases from J, the junction contained 7 bases not matched to a gene. There are 18 residues in the CDR3. CDR3 DNA: TGTGCCAGCAGCTTATACGGGACTAGCGGGGGGGCCGGAGATACGCAGTATTTT. It yields the protein CASSLYGTSGGAGDTQYF. Combining the CDR3 with reference TRBV7-2 and TRBJ2-3 gives the whole variable domain GAGVSQSPSNKVTEKGKDVELRCDPISGHTALYWYRQSLGQGLEFLIYFQGNSAPDKSGLPSDRFSAERTGGSVSTLTIQRTQQEDSAVYLCASSLYGTSGGAGDTQYFGPGTRLTVL.

This chain links TRBV7-8 with TRBJ1-1, with 9 bases that match TRBD1. This CDR3 contains 16 residues. With 5 bases clipped from V and 4 bases from J, the junction kept 11 bases outside the gene matches. Germline V gives CDR1 SGHVS, CDR2 FQNEAQ. The DNA for the CDR3 is TGTGCCAGCAGCCCATGGGACAGGGCTGTAGGCACTGAAGCTTTCTTT. Its protein is CASSPWDRAVGTEAFF.

The chain couples TRBV5-5 to TRBJ2-1; 10 bases are a match to TRBD1. CDR1 and CDR2 from the germline V gene are SGHKS and YYEKEE (reference sequence). Trimming took 3 bases from V and 3 from J; bases not matched to a gene: 3. CDR3 length equals 15 residues. CDR3 sequence (DNA): TGTGCCAGCAGCTCCGGGACAGGGGTCTACAATGAGCAGTTCTTC. Its translation: CASSSGTGVYNEQFF.

The chain joins TRBV16 to TRBJ2-3, with D tentatively TRBD1 (7 bases). The CDR3 totals 14 residues. In germline, CDR1 is KGHSY, CDR2 FQNENV. The V end was cut by 2 bases, the J end by 5 bases, with 11 bases between. The CDR3 DNA reads as TGTGCCAGCAGCCAAAGACAGGGAGGAGATACGCAGTATTTT. It translates to CASSQRQGGDTQYF.

The chain uses TRBV27 and TRBJ2-5, with 12 bases lining up with TRBD2. V lost 4 bases to trimming and J lost 5 bases; unmatched junction nucleotides: 5. The germline CDR1 and CDR2 sequences are MNHEY and SMNVEV (reference sequence). CDR3 length: 15 residues. CDR3 nucleotide sequence: TGTGCCAGCAGTTACGGACTAGCGGGAAGGGAGACCCAGTACTTC. It yields the protein CASSYGLAGRETQYF.

This chain connects TRBV7-9 to TRBJ2-7; D is ambiguous. V dropped 2 bases and J dropped 3 bases, with 8 bases sitting between them. CDR1 is SEHNR and CDR2 is FQNEAQ in the germline V gene (reference sequence). The CDR3 is made up of 13 amino acids. The CDR3 loop is CASSLSHSYEQYF. CDR3 in DNA: TGTGCCAGCAGCTTATCGCACAGCTACGAGCAGTACTTC.

This chain joins TRBV4-2 and TRBJ1-2; D gene uncertain. The V gene lost 4 bases and the J gene lost 0 bases, with 12 bases spanning the gap. Germline V CDR1 and CDR2: LGHNA, YNFKEQ. There are 15 residues in the CDR3. Written as DNA, the CDR3 is TGTGCCAGCAGCCTGCCAAGCGGGTCTAACTATGGCTACACCTTC. Translated: CASSLPSGSNYGYTF.

Written as DNA, the CDR3 is TGTGCCACTGGCTACGGGACGAGCACAGATACGCAGTATTTT. This codes for CATGYGTSTDTQYF. V is TRBV10-3 and J is TRBJ2-3; D could derive from TRBD1 or TRBD2 (5 bases each). The CDR3 has 14 residues. The V gene lost 10 bases and the J gene lost 0 bases, with 14 bases spanning the gap. CDR1 and CDR2 from the germline V gene are ENHRY and SYGVKD.

The chain carries TRBV7-2 and TRBJ1-4, with D hard to call. V lost 0 bases, J lost 8 bases, and 13 bases lay in between. The CDR3 covers 15 residues. CDR1 is SGHTA, CDR2 FQGNSA, per germline. The chain's CDR3 is CASSLALAVQEKLFF. CDR3 coding DNA: TGTGCCAGCAGCTTAGCGTTGGCAGTGCAAGAAAAACTGTTTTTT.

The chain is built from TRBV27 and TRBJ2-1; tentatively, D is TRBD1 (5 bases). CDR3 length equals 15 residues. CDR1 and CDR2 from the germline V gene are MNHEY and SMNVEV (reference sequence). The V end lost 7 bases, the J end lost 0 bases, and 13 bases lay between the germline ends. The CDR3 DNA reads as TGTGCCAGCATCTTAGGAAGGGGCTCCTACAATGAGCAGTTCTTC. Encoded protein: CASILGRGSYNEQFF.

This chain uses TRBV2 with TRBJ1-2; 7 bases match TRBD1. Germline lookup yields CDR1 SNHLY and CDR2 FYNNEI. The CDR3 is 15 amino acids. The J segment lost 12 bases and the V segment lost 1 base, leaving 14 bases of the junction unmatched. CDR3 residues: CASSEDPDRPIINTF. CDR3 in DNA: TGTGCCAGCAGTGAAGACCCGGACAGGCCAATTATTAACACCTTC.

The V and J genes are TRBV19 and TRBJ2-7; 11 bases are a match to TRBD1. Germline CDR1 LNHDA, CDR2 SQIVND (reference sequence). This CDR3 has 15 residues. The V segment lost 5 bases and the J segment 6 bases; nucleotides outside the gene matches: 9. The CDR3 here is CASSPRTGGVAEQYF. The CDR3, as DNA: TGTGCCAGTAGTCCGAGGACAGGGGGCGTCGCCGAGCAGTACTTC.

The J gene is TRBJ2-7, the V gene TRBV27, with 7 bases aligning to TRBD2. This CDR3 contains 13 residues. The V gene's germline CDR1 is MNHEY and CDR2 SMNVEV (reference sequence). V was pared by 8 bases and J by 6 bases, with 10 bases of the junction left unmatched. The CDR3 DNA is TGTGCCAGCCAAGGACTAGGATCGGGCGAGCAGTACTTC. The encoded protein is CASQGLGSGEQYF.

J is TRBJ1-3 and V is TRBV6-6; 7 positions agree with TRBD1. CDR1 MNHNY and CDR2 SVGAGI come from the germline V gene (reference sequence). CDR3 length equals 14 residues. The J segment lost 4 bases and the V segment lost 6 bases, leaving 6 bases of the junction unmatched. In DNA, the CDR3 is TGTGCCAGCAGCCAAGGGACAGCCGGAAACACCATATATTTT. Translation: CASSQGTAGNTIYF.

The J gene is TRBJ1-6, the V gene TRBV4-3; 8 positions agree with TRBD1. Germline V gene sequence: CDR1 LGHNA, CDR2 YSLEER. V lost 0 bases to trimming and J lost 9 bases; unmatched junction nucleotides: 7. The CDR3 totals 16 residues. CDR3 in DNA: TGCGCCAGCAGCCAAGATCGCACAGGGGGGCTTTCACCCCTCCACTTT. Translation: CASSQDRTGGLSPLHF.

Concerning this clone itself: The conserved closing phenylalanine or tryptophan is absent in this CDR3, likely reflecting a read error. This chain connects TRBV27 to TRBJ1-2, with TRBD1 matching over 12 bases. V dropped 6 bases and J dropped 6; count of bases not matched to a gene: 2. The germline CDR1 and CDR2 sequences are MNHEY and SMNVEV (reference sequence). The CDR3 is 13 amino acids. CDR3 loop: CASRGQGANGYTL. The CDR3 DNA follows: TGTGCCAGCAGGGGACAGGGGGCGAATGGCTACACCCTC.

This clone was picked up many times. The rearrangement uses TRBV11-1 and TRBJ1-1; D possibly corresponds to TRBD1 (5 bases). The CDR3 contains 13 residues. Germline V lookup: CDR1 SGHAT, CDR2 FQDESV (reference sequence). The V and J ends lost 3 bases and 8 bases respectively, with 13 bases between them. CDR3 DNA sequence: TGTGCCAGCAGCTTCGAGGGGAGTGCGGAAGCTTTCTTT. Translating it yields CASSFEGSAEAFF. The full variable domain, completed using reference TRBV11-1 and TRBJ1-1, is EAEVAQSPRYKITEKSQAVAFWCDPISGHATLYWYRQILGQGPELLVQFQDESVVDDSQLPKDRFSAERLKGVDSTLKIQPAELGDSAMYLCASSFEGSAEAFFGQGTRLTVV.